This T cell receptor beta chain was retrieved from a study of blood T cell repertoires in COVID-19 (dated by TCRdb to about 2020). Background for the entire study: Collaborator samples came from the United States, Italy and Spain and covered acute and convalescent phases of COVID-19. The samples were drawn from two sources: the first 160 participants of the ongoing ImmuneRACE study, and about 1,300 subjects contributed by 6 global collaborators. A freely available public database, intended as a resource for researchers studying the immune response to SARS-CoV-2, is where the repertoires were released. Where HLA class I and class II types were available, the types were taken from metadata supplied by the sample provider, not from assay-based typing. Deeply sampled blood TCRbeta repertoires from subjects exposed to, actively infected with, or recovered from COVID-19 were included in the dataset. The sample metadata nearly always contained a de-identified subject ID, COVID-19 status, age in years and sex. The prospective study material was composed of cDNA or gDNA derived from T cells, B-cell-depleted T cells, or PBMCs.

Regarding this clone: No cognate antigen has been identified for it. No per-base quality is available; no much larger clone lies one base away.

The immunoSEQ Assay, a bias-controlled multiplex PCR, was used to amplify TCRbeta CDR3 regions from genomic DNA. In the paper's pipeline: The number of nucleated cells in each sample was estimated from the amplification of reference gene primers within the assay. Sequence reads were collapsed and filtered to measure the absolute abundance of every unique TCRbeta CDR3 rearrangement. For each sample, productive Simpson clonality was calculated as the square root of Simpson's diversity index over productive rearrangements. TCRdb re-hosts the immuneACCESS table, in-frame sequences only. Its copies lack some clones; in the studies checked, an unresolved V gene accounts for under half of them, and the cause for the rest is not known. V and J calls and clone size are those listed in that table; D and trimming were worked out from the DNA. The sample profile shows around 65,000 clones; approximately 86% of them were found once. In total, the top ten clones hold 5% to 6.5% of the sample.

What the study reported, not specific to this receptor: Clinical and demographic metadata were provided uncurated, with the amount varying by source and participant.

According to the germline V gene, CDR1 reads SGHRS and CDR2 reads YFSETQ. The CDR3 contains 13 residues, cysteine and phenylalanine counted. This entry keeps only the CDR3 DNA: 39 bases, framed from base 1. The germline V end is reduced by 4 bases and the J end by 6 bases; junction bases left unmatched: 3. Each collaborating institution followed its own protocols to collect whole blood in K2EDTA tubes. For TCRbeta analysis, collaborators shipped samples in one of three forms: frozen whole blood, isolated PBMCs, or DNA extracted from either of those sample types. The receptor was derived from a man between 65 and 85 years old with acute or convalescent COVID-19. The rearranged chain carries TRBV5-1 and TRBJ1-2; TRBD1 agrees with 10 junctional bases. The sample consisted of peripheral blood. CDR3 reads: CASSTGQGDGYTF. Read as DNA, the sequence is TGCGCCAGCAGCACAGGACAGGGGGATGGCTACACCTTC.